This T cell receptor beta chain comes out of a study of a mutant IDH1 vaccine in newly diagnosed glioma. As for this clone: What it binds is unknown.

This sample's time point: week 23, last vaccination. Every vaccination contained 300 ug of the mutant IDH1 20-mer peptide and was paired with topical imiquimod. The astrocytomas were IDH1-mutant, ATRX-negative, and WHO grade 3 or 4. Assay: immunoSEQ multiplex PCR; the TCRdb copy retains only in-frame clones and omits some. This table holds about 29,000 clones, more than 70% found once. Trimming stripped 4 bases from V and 7 bases from J, with 22 bases between. This CDR3 has 16 residues. CDR1 ENHRY and CDR2 SYGVKD come from the germline V gene. This TCR came from a woman younger than 30 with glioma. This chain joins TRBV10-3 and TRBJ1-2; TRBD1 might be the D (6 bases). Sequenced here: PBMCs, sampled from a glioma patient whose treatment included an IDH1 peptide vaccine. CDR3 bases: TGTGCCATCAGTGGAACCCTGGACAGCCCGGGGCGTGGCTACACCTTC. Protein sequence: CAISGTLDSPGRGYTF.